A single sample is the source of the 6 T cell receptor beta chains below, sequenced in a study of cytomegalovirus exposure and HLA in healthy donors. Primers for the PCR totalled 60 Vbeta and 13 Jbeta. Clones were sequenced by immunoSEQ multiplex PCR, and TCRdb holds only the in-frame ones, with some missing. This sample has roughly 100,000 clones, with about three quarters found just once. Material: PBMCs. The receptors derive from a male donor in good health and CMV-seronegative.

The chain has TRBV6-1 and TRBJ2-7, with 7 bases matching TRBD2. Germline V gene lookup returns CDR1 MNHNS and CDR2 SASEGT. The CDR3 sequence is 15 residues long. V lost 6 bases and J lost 4; bases outside the gene matches: 12. The DNA for the CDR3 is TGTGCCAGCAGATACACCCGGGGGGACGGGTACGAGCAGTACTTC. This encodes CASRYTRGDGYEQYF.

The V call is TRBV5-1, the J call TRBJ2-7; D is possibly TRBD2 (6 bases). This CDR3 contains 15 residues. The V gene lost 1 base and the J gene lost 1 base, with 12 bases spanning the gap. Germline CDR1 and CDR2: SGHRS and YFSETQ. CDR3 protein: CASSLYGTPSYEQYF. The DNA for the CDR3 is TGCGCCAGCAGCTTGTACGGGACTCCTTCCTACGAGCAGTACTTC.

In nucleotides, the CDR3 is TGTGCCAGCAGCTTTTTTAGCGGGATAGGTGGGGAGCAGTACTTC. The encoded protein is CASSFFSGIGGEQYF. The gene calls are TRBV7-2 and TRBJ2-7; 8 nucleotides line up with TRBD2. The CDR3 spans 15 residues. Germline lookup yields CDR1 SGHTA and CDR2 FQGNSA. The J segment lost 7 bases and the V segment lost 3 bases, leaving 11 bases of the junction unmatched. Variable domain in full (rest from reference TRBV7-2 and TRBJ2-7): GAGVSQSPSNKVTEKGKDVELRCDPISGHTALYWYRQSLGQGLEFLIYFQGNSAPDKSGLPSDRFSAERTGGSVSTLTIQRTQQEDSAVYLCASSFFSGIGGEQYFGPGTRLTVT.

This clone was counted once. The chain couples TRBV19 to TRBJ2-7; 8 bases align to TRBD2. Germline assignment: CDR1 LNHDA and CDR2 SQIVND (reference sequence). Unmatched junction bases numbered 8, after V lost 9 bases and J lost 4 bases. The CDR3 extends over 13 amino acids. The CDR3 bases are TGTGCCAGCGCCCGGGGGGGGGATTACGAGCAGTACTTC. Amino acid sequence: CASARGGDYEQYF.

This rearrangement joins TRBV5-1 to TRBJ2-5, with TRBD2 matching over 11 bases. The CDR3 runs to 16 residues. Trimming at V came to 4 bases and at J to 7 bases, leaving 12 bases not matched to a gene. Germline V gene sequence: CDR1 SGHRS, CDR2 YFSETQ. CDR3 in amino acids: CASSVVSGRAGATQYF. CDR3 bases: TGCGCCAGCAGCGTAGTTAGCGGGAGGGCCGGCGCGACCCAGTACTTC.

This sequence joins TRBV4-2 and TRBJ2-7; the match to TRBD2 covers 7 bases. The J call may be wrong; the DNA end is better matched by TRBJ2-1. This CDR3 comprises 17 residues. From germline, CDR1 is LGHNA and CDR2 YNFKEQ. The CDR3 DNA reads as TGTGCCAGCAGCCCAGCCGCTCTCCTAGCGGCATACAATGAGCAGTTCTTC. It is translated as CASSPAALLAAYNEQFF.